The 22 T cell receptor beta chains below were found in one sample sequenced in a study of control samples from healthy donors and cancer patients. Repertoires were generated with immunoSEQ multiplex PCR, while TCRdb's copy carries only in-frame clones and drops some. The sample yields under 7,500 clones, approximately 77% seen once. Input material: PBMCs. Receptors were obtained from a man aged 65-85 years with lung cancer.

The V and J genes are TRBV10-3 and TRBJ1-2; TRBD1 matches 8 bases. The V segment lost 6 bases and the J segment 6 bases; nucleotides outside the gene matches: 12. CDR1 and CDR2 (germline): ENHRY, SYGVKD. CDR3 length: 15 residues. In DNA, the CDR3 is TGTGCCATCAGGACGGACAGGGTGGGGGCCAATGGCTACACCTTC. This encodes CAIRTDRVGANGYTF.

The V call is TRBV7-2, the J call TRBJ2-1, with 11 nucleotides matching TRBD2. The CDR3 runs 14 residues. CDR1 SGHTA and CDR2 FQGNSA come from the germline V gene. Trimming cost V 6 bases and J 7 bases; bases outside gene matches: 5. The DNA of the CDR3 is TGTGCCAGCAGACTAGCGGGAGTAAGAAATGAGCAGTTCTTC. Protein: CASRLAGVRNEQFF.

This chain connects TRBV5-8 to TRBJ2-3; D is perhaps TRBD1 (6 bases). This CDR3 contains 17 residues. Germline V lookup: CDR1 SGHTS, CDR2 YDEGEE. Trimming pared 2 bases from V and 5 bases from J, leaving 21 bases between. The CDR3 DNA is TGTGCCAGCAGCTTTGGCGAGGGGGAACCTCGGGGAGATACGCAGTATTTT. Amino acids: CASSFGEGEPRGDTQYF.

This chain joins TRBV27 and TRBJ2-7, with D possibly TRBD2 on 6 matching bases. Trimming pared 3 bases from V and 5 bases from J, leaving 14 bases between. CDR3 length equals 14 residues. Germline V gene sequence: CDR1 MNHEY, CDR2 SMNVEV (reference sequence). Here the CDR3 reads CASSFTGVRHEQYF. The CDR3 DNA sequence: TGTGCCAGCAGTTTTACGGGGGTGCGCCACGAGCAGTACTTC.

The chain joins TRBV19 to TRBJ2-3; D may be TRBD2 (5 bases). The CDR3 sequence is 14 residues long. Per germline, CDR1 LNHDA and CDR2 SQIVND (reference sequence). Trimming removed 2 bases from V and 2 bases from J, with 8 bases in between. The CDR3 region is CASSITGITDTQYF. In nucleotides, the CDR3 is TGTGCCAGTAGTATAACGGGGATCACAGATACGCAGTATTTT. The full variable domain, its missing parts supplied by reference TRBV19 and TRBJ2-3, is DGGITQSPKYLFRKEGQNVTLSCEQNLNHDAMYWYRQDPGQGLRLIYYSQIVNDFQKGDIAEGYSVSREKKESFPLTVTSAQKNPTAFYLCASSITGITDTQYFGPGTRLTVL.

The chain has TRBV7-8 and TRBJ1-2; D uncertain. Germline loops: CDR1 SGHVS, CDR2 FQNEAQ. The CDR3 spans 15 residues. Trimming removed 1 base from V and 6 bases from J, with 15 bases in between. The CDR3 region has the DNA TGTGCCAGCAGCTTAGAGGTCTCGTATAGGGATGGCTACACCTTC. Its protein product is CASSLEVSYRDGYTF. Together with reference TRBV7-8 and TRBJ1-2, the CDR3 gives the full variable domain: GAGVSQSPRYKVAKRGQDVALRCDPISGHVSLFWYQQALGQGPEFLTYFQNEAQLDKSGLPSDRFFAERPEGSVSTLKIQRTQQEDSAVYLCASSLEVSYRDGYTFGSGTRLTVV.

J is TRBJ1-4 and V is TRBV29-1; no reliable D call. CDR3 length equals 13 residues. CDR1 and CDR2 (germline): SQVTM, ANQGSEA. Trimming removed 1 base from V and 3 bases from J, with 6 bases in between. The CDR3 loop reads CSVEGEPNEKLFF. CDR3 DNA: TGCAGCGTTGAAGGGGAACCTAATGAAAAACTGTTTTTT.

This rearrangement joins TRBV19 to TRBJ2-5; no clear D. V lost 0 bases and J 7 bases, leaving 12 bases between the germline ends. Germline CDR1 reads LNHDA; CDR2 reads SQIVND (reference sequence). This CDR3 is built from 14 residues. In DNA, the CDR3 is TGTGCCAGTAGTATAGATCGAGGCAGGTCGACCCAGTACTTC. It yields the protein CASSIDRGRSTQYF.

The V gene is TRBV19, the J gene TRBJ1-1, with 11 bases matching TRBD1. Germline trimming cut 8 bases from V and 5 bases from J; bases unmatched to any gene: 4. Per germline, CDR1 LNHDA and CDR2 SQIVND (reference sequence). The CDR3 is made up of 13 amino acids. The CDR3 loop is CASGGQGVTEAFF. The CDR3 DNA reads TGTGCCAGTGGGGGACAGGGGGTGACTGAAGCTTTCTTT.

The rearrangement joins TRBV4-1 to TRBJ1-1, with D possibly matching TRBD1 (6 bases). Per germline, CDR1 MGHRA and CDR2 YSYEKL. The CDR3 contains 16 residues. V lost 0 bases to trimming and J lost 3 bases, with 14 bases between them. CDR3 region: CASSQDPGGGYTEAFF. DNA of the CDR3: TGCGCCAGCAGCCAAGATCCGGGGGGCGGGTACACTGAAGCTTTCTTT.

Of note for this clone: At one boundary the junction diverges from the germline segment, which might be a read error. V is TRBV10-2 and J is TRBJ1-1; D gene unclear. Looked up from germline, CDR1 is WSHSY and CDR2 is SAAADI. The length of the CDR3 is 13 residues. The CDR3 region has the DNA TGCGCCAGCGGTGAGGGTTTAAGAACTGAAGCTTTCTTT. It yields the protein CASGEGLRTEAFF.

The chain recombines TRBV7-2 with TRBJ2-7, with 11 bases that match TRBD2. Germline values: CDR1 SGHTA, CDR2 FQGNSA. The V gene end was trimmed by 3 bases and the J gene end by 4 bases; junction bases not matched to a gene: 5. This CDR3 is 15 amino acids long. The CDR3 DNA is TGTGCCAGCAGCTTCCTAGCGGGAGGTGAATACGAGCAGTACTTC. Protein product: CASSFLAGGEYEQYF.

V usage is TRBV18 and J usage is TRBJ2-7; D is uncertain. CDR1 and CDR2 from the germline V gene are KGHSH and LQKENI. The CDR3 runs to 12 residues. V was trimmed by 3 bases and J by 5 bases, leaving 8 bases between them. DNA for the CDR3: TGTGCCAGCTCACCCCAGGCCCACGAGCAGTACTTC. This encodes CASSPQAHEQYF. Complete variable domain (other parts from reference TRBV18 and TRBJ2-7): NAGVMQNPRHLVRRRGQEARLRCSPMKGHSHVYWYRQLPEEGLKFMVYLQKENIIDESGMPKERFSAEFPKEGPSILRIQQVVRGDSAAYFCASSPQAHEQYFGPGTRLTVT.

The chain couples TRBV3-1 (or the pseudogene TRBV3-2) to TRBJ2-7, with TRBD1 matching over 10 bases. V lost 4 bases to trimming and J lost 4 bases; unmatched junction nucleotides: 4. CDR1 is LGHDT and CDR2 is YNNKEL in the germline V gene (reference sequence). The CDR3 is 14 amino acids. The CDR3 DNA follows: TGTGCCAGCAGCCTCCGGGACAGGGGTTACGAGCAGTACTTC. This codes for CASSLRDRGYEQYF.

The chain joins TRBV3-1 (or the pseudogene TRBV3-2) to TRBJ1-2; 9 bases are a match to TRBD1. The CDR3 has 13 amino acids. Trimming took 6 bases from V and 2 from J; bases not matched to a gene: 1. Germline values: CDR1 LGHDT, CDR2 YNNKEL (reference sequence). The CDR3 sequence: CASSTGGNYGYTF. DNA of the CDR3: TGTGCCAGCAGTACAGGGGGCAACTATGGCTACACCTTC.

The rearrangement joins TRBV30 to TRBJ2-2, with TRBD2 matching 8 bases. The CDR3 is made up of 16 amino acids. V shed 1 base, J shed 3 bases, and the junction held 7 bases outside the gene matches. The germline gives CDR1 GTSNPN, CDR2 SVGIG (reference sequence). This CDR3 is CAWSDWSGSHTGELFF. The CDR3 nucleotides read TGTGCCTGGAGTGATTGGAGCGGGAGCCACACCGGGGAGCTGTTTTTT.

The CDR3 nucleotides read TGTGCCAGCAGCTTCCCGGGACAGGGAATCTACGAGCAGTACTTC. Amino acids: CASSFPGQGIYEQYF. The chain links TRBV5-4 to TRBJ2-7, with 9 bases fitting TRBD1. V shed 2 bases and J 3 bases; nucleotides not matched to a gene: 6. CDR3 size: 15 residues. The germline CDR1 and CDR2 sequences are SGHNT and YYREEE (reference sequence). Together with reference TRBV5-4 and TRBJ2-7, the CDR3 gives the full variable domain: ETGVTQSPTHLIKTRGQQVTLRCSSQSGHNTVSWYQQALGQGPQFIFQYYREEENGRGNFPPRFSGLQFPNYSSELNVNALELDDSALYLCASSFPGQGIYEQYFGPGTRLTVT.

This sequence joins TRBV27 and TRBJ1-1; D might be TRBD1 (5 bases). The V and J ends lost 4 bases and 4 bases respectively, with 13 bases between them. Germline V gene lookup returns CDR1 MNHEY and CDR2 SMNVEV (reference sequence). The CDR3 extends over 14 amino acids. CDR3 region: CASSYGGDGTEAFF. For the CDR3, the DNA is TGTGCCAGCAGTTATGGGGGGGACGGCACTGAAGCTTTCTTT.

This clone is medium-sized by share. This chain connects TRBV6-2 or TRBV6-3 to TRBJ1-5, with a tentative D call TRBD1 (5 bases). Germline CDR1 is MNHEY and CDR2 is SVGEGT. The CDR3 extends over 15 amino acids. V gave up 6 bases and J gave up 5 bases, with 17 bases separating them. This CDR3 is CASSLPTVEDQPQHF. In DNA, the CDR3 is TGTGCCAGCAGCCTACCGACAGTCGAAGATCAGCCCCAGCATTTT.

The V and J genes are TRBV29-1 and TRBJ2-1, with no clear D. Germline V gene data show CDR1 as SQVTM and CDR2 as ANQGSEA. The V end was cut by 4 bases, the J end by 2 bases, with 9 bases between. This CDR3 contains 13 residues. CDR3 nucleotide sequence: TGCAGCGTTGGGCCGGGTACCTACAATGAGCAGTTCTTC. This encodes CSVGPGTYNEQFF.

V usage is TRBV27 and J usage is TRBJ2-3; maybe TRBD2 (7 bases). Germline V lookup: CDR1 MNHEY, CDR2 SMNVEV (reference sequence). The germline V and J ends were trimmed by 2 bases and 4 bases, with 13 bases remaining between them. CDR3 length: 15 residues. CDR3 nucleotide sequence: TGTGCCAGCAGTTTAGACGGGGGGCGCGCAGATACGCAGTATTTT. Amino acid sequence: CASSLDGGRADTQYF.

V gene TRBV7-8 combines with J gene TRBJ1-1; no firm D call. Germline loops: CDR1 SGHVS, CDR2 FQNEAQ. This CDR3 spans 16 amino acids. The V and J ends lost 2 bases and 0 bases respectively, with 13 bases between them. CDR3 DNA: TGTGCCAGCAGCTTACAGCGCAGGTTGATGAACACTGAAGCTTTCTTT. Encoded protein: CASSLQRRLMNTEAFF. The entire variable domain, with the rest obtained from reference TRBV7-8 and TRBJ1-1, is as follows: GAGVSQSPRYKVAKRGQDVALRCDPISGHVSLFWYQQALGQGPEFLTYFQNEAQLDKSGLPSDRFFAERPEGSVSTLKIQRTQQEDSAVYLCASSLQRRLMNTEAFFGQGTRLTVV.